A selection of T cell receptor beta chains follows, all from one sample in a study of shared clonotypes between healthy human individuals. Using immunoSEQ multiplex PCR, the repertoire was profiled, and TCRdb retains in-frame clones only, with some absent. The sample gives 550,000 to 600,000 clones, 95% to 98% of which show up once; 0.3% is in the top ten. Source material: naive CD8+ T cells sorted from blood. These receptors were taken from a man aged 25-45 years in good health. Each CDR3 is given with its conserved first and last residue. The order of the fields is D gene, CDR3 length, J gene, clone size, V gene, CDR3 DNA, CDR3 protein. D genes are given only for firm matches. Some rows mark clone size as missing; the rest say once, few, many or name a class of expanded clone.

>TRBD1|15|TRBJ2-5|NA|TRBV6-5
TGTGCCAGCAGTTACTCTAGGCAGGGGGAAGAGACCCAGTACTTC
CASSYSRQGEETQYF
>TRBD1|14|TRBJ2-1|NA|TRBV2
TGTGCCAGTAGGGGGCGGGCCTCCTACAATGAGCAGTTCTTC
CASRGRASYNEQFF
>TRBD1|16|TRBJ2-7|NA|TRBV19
TGTGCCAGTAGTACTAACCCGGACAGGGGGTATGGCGAGCAGTACTTC
CASSTNPDRGYGEQYF
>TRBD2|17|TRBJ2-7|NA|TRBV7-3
TGTGCCAGCAGCTTACCCGCTCCACTAGCGGGACGGCACGAGCAGTACTTC
CASSLPAPLAGRHEQYF
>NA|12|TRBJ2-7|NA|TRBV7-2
TGTGCCAGCAGCTCCGACATCTACGAGCAGTACTTC
CASSSDIYEQYF
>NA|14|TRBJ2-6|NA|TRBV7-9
TGTGCCAGCAGCTTCAGGTCTGGGGCCAACGTCCTGACTTTC
CASSFRSGANVLTF
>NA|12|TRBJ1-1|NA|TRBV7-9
TGTGCCAGCAGCTTCCCCGGACTTGAAGCTTTCTTT
CASSFPGLEAFF
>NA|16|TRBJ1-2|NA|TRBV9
TGTGCCAGCAGCGTAGAGGAAACGGTAGCTAACTATGGCTACACCTTC
CASSVEETVANYGYTF
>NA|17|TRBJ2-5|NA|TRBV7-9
TGTGCCAGCAGCTTAGCGAAAACCGGGACGGGAAAAGAGACCCAGTACTTC
CASSLAKTGTGKETQYF
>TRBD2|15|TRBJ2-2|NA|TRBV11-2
TGTGCCAGCAGCCATGGGACTAGCAGGACCGGGGAGCTGTTTTTT
CASSHGTSRTGELFF
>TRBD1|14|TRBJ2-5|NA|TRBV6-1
TGTGCCAGCAGCCCCACAGGGGGGCTGGAGACCCAGTACTTC
CASSPTGGLETQYF
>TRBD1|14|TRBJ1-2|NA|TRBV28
TGTGCCAGCAGTCTAGGGACAGGGACTTATGGCTACACCTTC
CASSLGTGTYGYTF
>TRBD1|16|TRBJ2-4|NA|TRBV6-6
TGTGCCAGCAGTTACACCGGGACAGCCTCCAAAAACATTCAGTACTTC
CASSYTGTASKNIQYF
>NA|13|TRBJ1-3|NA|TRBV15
TGTGCCACCAGCGATGCACTCCGAAACACCATATATTTT
CATSDALRNTIYF
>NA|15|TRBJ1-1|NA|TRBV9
TGTGCCAGCAGCGCTACACAGGGACAAAACACTGAAGCTTTCTTT
CASSATQGQNTEAFF
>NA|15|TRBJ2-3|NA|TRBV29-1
TGCAGCGTCCCCCTTTGGACAGCCCGCACAGATACGCAGTATTTT
CSVPLWTARTDTQYF
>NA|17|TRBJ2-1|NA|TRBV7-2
TGTGCCAGCAGCTTAGGTCTGGGTAAGAGCTCCTACAATGAGCAGTTCTTC
CASSLGLGKSSYNEQFF
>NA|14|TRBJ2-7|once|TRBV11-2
TGTGCCAGCAGCTTAGGGGCAGGGACCTACGAGCAGTACTTC
CASSLGAGTYEQYF
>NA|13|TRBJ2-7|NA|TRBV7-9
TGTGCCAGTGGCCGCCGAGAGAGCTACGAGCAGTACTTC
CASGRRESYEQYF
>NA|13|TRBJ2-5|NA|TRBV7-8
TGTGCCAGCAGCTTAGAGGGTTTAGAGACCCAGTACTTC
CASSLEGLETQYF
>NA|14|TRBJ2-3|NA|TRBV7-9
TGTGCCAGCAGCTTAGTTCTAGGAGCAGATACGCAGTATTTT
CASSLVLGADTQYF
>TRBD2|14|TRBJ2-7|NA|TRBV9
TGTGCCAGCAGCGGACTAGCGGGTGGAGACGAGCAGTACTTC
CASSGLAGGDEQYF
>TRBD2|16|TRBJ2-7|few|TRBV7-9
TGTGCCAGCAGCCAGGGACTAGCGGGTACCTCCTACGAGCAGTACTTC
CASSQGLAGTSYEQYF
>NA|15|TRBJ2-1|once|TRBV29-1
TGCAGCGTTGGGACCTTAAGCGGATCCTACAATGAGCAGTTCTTC
CSVGTLSGSYNEQFF
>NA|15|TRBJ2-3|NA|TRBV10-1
TGCGCCAGCAGCGCTGGACAGTTTAGCACAGATACGCAGTATTTT
CASSAGQFSTDTQYF
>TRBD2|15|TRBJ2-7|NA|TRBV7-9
TGTGCCAGCAGCTCCAAGACTAGCGGGATATACGAGCAGTACTTC
CASSSKTSGIYEQYF
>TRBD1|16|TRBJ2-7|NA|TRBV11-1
TGTGCCAGCAGCAGGCCGGGACAGGGGGCCGCCTACGAGCAGTACTTC
CASSRPGQGAAYEQYF
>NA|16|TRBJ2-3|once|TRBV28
TGTGCCAGCAGTTCTGTGGGGGGCGCAGACCCAGATACGCAGTATTTT
CASSSVGGADPDTQYF
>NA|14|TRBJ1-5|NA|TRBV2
TGTGCCAGCAGTTCCGGAGTCGGCAATCAGCCCCAGCATTTT
CASSSGVGNQPQHF
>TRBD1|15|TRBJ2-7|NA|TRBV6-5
TGTGCCAGCAGTTACGGAGCGACAGGGAGATACGAGCAGTACTTC
CASSYGATGRYEQYF
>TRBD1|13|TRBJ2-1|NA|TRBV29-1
TGCAGCGTTCGACAGGGTGACTACAATGAGCAGTTCTTC
CSVRQGDYNEQFF
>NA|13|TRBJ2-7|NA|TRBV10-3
TGTGCCATCAGTGAACTATCGCCCTACGAGCAGTACTTC
CAISELSPYEQYF
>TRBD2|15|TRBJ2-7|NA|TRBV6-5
TGTGCCAGCAGTTACTTCACTAGCGGGAAATACGAGCAGTACTTC
CASSYFTSGKYEQYF
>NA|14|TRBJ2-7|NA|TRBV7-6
TGTGCCAGCAGCTTAGGGACACCCGCCTACGAGCAGTACTTC
CASSLGTPAYEQYF
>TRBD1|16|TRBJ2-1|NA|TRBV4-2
TGTGCCAGCAGCCCTAGAGGGGGGACAGGGGACAATGAGCAGTTCTTC
CASSPRGGTGDNEQFF
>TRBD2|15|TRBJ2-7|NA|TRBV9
TGTGCCAGCAGCGTAGCGCCTAGCGGGGACTACGAGCAGTACTTC
CASSVAPSGDYEQYF
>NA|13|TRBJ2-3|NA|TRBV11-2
TGTGCCAGCAGCTTAGATAGGGACGGTACGCAGTATTTT
CASSLDRDGTQYF
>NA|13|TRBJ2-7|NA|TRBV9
TGTGCCAGCAGCCCCGACAGTGACTACGAGCAGTACTTC
CASSPDSDYEQYF
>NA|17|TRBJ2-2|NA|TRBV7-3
TGTGCCAGCAGCTTAACGGCAGGCGGGTCGAACACCGGGGAGCTGTTTTTT
CASSLTAGGSNTGELFF
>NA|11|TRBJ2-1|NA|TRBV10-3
TGTGCCATCCGCATTAGCAATGAGCAGTTCTTC
CAIRISNEQFF
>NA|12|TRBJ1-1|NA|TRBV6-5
TGTGCCAGCAGTTACGGGGACACTGAAGCTTTCTTT
CASSYGDTEAFF
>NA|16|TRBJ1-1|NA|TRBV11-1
TGTGCCAGCAGACCCCGCCTAGGGGTCTACGTCCCTGAAGCTTTCTTT
CASRPRLGVYVPEAFF
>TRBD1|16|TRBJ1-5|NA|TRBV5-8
TGTGCCAGCAGTTACGGACAGGGGGCCCCCAATCAGCCCCAGCATTTT
CASSYGQGAPNQPQHF
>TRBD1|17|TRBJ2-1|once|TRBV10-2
TGCGCCAGCAGTGAGTTTGGACAGGGAGCTTCCTACAATGAGCAGTTCTTC
CASSEFGQGASYNEQFF
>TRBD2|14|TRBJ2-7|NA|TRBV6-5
TGTGCCAGCAGCCGCGGACTAGCGGGAGATGAGCAGTACTTC
CASSRGLAGDEQYF
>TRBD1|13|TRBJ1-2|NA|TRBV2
TGTGCCAGCCTCCGGCCAGGGGGGCATGGCTACACCTTC
CASLRPGGHGYTF
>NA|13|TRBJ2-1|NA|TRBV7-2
TGTGCCAGCAGCTTAGGTGTGGGGCGAGAGCAGTTCTTC
CASSLGVGREQFF
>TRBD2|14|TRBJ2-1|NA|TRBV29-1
TGCAGCGGCGAGGGACTAGCGGGAGAGGGGGAGCAGTTCTTC
CSGEGLAGEGEQFF
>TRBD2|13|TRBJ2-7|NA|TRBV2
TGTGCCAGCTCGGGGGGAGGTTACTACGAGCAGTACTTC
CASSGGGYYEQYF
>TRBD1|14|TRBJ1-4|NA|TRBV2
TGTGCCAGCAGGCAGGGGGCGCCTAATGAAAAACTGTTTTTT
CASRQGAPNEKLFF
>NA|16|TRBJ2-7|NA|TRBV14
TGTGCCAGCAGCCAAGATTCGGGCCTATCCCCTTACGAGCAGTACTTC
CASSQDSGLSPYEQYF
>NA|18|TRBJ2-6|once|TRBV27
TGTGCCAGCAGCCCAACTTACCGGGACCCTCTCTGGGCCAACGTCCTGACTTTC
CASSPTYRDPLWANVLTF
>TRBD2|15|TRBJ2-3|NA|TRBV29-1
TGCAGCGTTGGCGTGCTAGCGGAGTGGGGAGATACGCAGTATTTT
CSVGVLAEWGDTQYF
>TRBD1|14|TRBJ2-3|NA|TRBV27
TGTGCCAGCAGTTCGGACAGGGTCACAGATACGCAGTATTTT
CASSSDRVTDTQYF
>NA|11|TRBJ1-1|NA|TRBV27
TGTGCCAGCAGCCAAGGGCCTGAAGCTTTCTTT
CASSQGPEAFF
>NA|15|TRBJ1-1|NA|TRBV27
TGTGCCAGCAGTTTAGTCGGGGACGGGAACACTGAAGCTTTCTTT
CASSLVGDGNTEAFF
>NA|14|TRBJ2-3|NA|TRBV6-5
TGTGCCAGCAGCGGGACTCGGCTCACAGATACGCAGTATTTT
CASSGTRLTDTQYF